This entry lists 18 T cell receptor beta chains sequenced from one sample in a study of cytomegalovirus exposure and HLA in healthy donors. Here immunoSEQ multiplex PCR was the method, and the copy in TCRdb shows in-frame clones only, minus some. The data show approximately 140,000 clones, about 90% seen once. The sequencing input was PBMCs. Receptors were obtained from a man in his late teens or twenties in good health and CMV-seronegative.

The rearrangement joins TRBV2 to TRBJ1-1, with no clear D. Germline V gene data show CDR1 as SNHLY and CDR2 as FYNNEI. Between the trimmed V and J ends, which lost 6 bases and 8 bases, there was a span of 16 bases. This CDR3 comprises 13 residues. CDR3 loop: CASSEPGRGEAFF. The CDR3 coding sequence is TGTGCCAGCAGCGAACCGGGTAGAGGGGAAGCTTTCTTT.

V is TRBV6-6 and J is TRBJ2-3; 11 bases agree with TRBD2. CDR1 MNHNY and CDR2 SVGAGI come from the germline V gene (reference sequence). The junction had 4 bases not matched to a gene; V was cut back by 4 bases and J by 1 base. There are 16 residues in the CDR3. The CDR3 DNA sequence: TGTGCCAGCAGTTCCCGACTAGCGGGACGCACAGATACGCAGTATTTT. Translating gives CASSSRLAGRTDTQYF.

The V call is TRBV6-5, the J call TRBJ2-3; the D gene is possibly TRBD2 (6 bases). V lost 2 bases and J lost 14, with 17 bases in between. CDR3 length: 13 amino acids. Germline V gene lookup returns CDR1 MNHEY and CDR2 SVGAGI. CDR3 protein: CASSYRGRERAYF. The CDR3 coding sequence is TGTGCCAGCAGTTACCGGGGCCGGGAGCGAGCGTATTTT.

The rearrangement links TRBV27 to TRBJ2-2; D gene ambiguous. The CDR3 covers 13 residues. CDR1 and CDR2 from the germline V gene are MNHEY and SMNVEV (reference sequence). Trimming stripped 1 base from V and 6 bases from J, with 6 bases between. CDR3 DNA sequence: TGTGCCAGCAGTTTATATTTAGCCGGGGAGCTGTTTTTT. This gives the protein CASSLYLAGELFF.

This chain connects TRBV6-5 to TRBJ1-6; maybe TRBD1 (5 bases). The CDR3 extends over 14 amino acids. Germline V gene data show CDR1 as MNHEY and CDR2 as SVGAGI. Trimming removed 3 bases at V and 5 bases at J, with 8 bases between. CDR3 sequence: CASSYDSDNSPLHF. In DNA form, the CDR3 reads TGTGCCAGCAGTTATGACAGCGATAATTCACCCCTCCACTTT.

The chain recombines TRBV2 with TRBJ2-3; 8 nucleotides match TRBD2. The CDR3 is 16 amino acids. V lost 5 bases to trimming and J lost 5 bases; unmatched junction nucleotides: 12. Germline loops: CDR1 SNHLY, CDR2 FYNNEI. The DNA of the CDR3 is TGTGCCAGCAGTACCGCGGGGGCGGGGGGCGGAGATACGCAGTATTTT. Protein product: CASSTAGAGGGDTQYF.

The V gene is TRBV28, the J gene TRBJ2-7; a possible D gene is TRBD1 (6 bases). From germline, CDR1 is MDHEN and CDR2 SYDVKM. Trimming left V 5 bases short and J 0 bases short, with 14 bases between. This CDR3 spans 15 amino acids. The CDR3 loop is CASSDSGTTSYEQYF. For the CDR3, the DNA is TGTGCCAGCAGTGATTCCGGGACAACCTCCTACGAGCAGTACTTC. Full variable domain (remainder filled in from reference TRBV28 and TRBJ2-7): DVKVTQSSRYLVKRTGEKVFLECVQDMDHENMFWYRQDPGLGLRLIYFSYDVKMKEKGDIPEGYSVSREKKERFSLILESASTNQTSMYLCASSDSGTTSYEQYFGPGTRLTVT.

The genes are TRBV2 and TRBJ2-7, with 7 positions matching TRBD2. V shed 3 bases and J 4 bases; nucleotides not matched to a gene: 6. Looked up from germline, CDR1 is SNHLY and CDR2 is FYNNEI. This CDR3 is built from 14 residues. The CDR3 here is CASSDAGASYEQYF. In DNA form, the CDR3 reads TGTGCCAGCAGTGATGCGGGAGCGTCTTACGAGCAGTACTTC.

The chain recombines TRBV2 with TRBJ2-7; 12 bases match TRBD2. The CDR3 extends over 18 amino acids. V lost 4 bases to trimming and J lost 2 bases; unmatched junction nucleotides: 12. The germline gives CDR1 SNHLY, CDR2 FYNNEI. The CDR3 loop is CASSVLRLAGAAAYEQYF. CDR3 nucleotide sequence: TGTGCCAGCAGTGTCCTCCGACTAGCGGGAGCCGCGGCCTACGAGCAGTACTTC.

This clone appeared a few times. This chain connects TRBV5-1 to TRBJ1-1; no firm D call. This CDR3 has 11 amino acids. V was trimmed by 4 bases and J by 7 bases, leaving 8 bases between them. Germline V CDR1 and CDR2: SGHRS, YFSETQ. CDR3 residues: CASSLRGEAFF. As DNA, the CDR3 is TGCGCCAGCAGCCTGAGAGGTGAAGCTTTCTTT. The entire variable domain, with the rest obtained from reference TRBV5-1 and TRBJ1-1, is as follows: KAGVTQTPRYLIKTRGQQVTLSCSPISGHRSVSWYQQTPGQGLQFLFEYFSETQRNKGNFPGRFSGRQFSNSRSEMNVSTLELGDSALYLCASSLRGEAFFGQGTRLTVV.

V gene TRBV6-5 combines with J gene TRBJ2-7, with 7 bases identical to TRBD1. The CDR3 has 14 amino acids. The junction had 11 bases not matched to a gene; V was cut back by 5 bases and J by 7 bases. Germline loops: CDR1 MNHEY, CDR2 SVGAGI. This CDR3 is CASSPRGQRREQYF. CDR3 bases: TGTGCCAGCAGTCCCCGGGGACAGAGGAGGGAGCAGTACTTC.

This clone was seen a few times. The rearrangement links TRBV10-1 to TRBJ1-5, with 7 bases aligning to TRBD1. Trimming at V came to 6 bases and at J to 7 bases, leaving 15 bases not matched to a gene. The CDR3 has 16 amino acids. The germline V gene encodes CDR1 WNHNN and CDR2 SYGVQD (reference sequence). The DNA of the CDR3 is TGCGCCAGCAGACCGTTTAGACAGGGAGGATGCCAGCCCCAGCATTTT. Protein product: CASRPFRQGGCQPQHF.

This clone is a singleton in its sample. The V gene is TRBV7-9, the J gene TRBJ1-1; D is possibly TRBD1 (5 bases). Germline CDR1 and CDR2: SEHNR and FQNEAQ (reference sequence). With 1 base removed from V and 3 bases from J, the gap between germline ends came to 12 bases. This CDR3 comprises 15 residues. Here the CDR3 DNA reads TGTGCCAGCAGCTTAGGCGGGGGAACGGACACTGAAGCTTTCTTT. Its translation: CASSLGGGTDTEAFF.

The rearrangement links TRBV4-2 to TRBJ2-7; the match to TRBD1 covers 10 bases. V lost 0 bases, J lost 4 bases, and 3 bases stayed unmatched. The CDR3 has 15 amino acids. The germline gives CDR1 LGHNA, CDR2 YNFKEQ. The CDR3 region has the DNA TGTGCCAGCAGCCAAGAATCGGGACAGGGGTACGAGCAGTACTTC. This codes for CASSQESGQGYEQYF.

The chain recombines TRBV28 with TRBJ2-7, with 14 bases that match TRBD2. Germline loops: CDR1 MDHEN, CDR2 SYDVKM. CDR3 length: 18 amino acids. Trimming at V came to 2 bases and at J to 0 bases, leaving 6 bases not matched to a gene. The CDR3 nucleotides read TGTGCCAGCAGTTTAAGCGGGACTAGCGGGAGAATCTCCTACGAGCAGTACTTC. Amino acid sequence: CASSLSGTSGRISYEQYF.

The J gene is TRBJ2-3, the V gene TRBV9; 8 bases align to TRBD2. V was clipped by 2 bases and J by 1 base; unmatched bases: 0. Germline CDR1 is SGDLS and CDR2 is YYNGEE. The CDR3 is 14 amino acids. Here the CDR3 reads CASSVSGGTDTQYF. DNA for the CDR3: TGTGCCAGCAGCGTTAGCGGGGGCACAGATACGCAGTATTTT.

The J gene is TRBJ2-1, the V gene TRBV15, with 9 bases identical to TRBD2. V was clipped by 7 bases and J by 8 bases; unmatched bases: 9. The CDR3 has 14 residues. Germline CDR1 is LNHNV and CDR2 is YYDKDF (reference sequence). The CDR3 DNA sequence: TGTGCCACCATGAGGGCGGGAGGGATTGATGAGCAGTTCTTC. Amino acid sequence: CATMRAGGIDEQFF.

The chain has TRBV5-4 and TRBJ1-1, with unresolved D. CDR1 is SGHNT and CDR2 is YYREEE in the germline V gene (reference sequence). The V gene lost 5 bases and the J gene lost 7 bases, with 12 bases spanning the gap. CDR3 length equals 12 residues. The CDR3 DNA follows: TGTGCCAGCAGTTTCCTACTGAGTGAAGCTTTCTTT. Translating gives CASSFLLSEAFF.